This T cell receptor beta chain emerged from a study of T cells in Graves' hyperthyroidism and ophthalmopathy. The overall study: Upon initial diagnosis and before any treatment, peripheral blood was collected.

RNA transcripts were the template for amplifying TCR beta CDR3 regions. Primed by the HTBI set, a first-round RT-PCR was run on the TCR CDR3. TCRdb analysed the multiplex PCR reads with MiXCR anew, one entry per CDR3 protein. The table lists 600,000 to 900,000 distinct CDR3 sequences, approximately 16% of them singletons. V dropped 4 bases and J dropped 2; count of bases not matched to a gene: 16. The CDR3 covers 18 residues. Looked up from germline, CDR1 is SEHNR and CDR2 is FQNEAQ (reference sequence). The definition of stable Graves' hyperthyroidism was no ophthalmopathy progression within 18 months. Uncontrolled infection, other autoimmune disease, pregnancy or lactation excluded patients.

The chain has TRBV7-9 and TRBJ2-7; 8 bases are a match to TRBD1. This clonotype was obtained from a man between 18 and 35 years old with Graves' hyperthyroidism. The specimen was blood. In DNA form, the CDR3 reads TGTGCCAGCAGCTGGGCAGGGGGCTGGCTAGCGACAACCTACGAGCAGTACTTC. Translating it yields CASSWAGGWLATTYEQYF. The full variable domain, its missing parts supplied by reference TRBV7-9 and TRBJ2-7, is DTGVSQNPRHKITKRGQNVTFRCDPISEHNRLYWYRQTLGQGPEFLTYFQNEAQLEKSRLLSDRFSAERPKGSFSTLEIQRTEQGDSAMYLCASSWAGGWLATTYEQYFGPGTRLTVT.